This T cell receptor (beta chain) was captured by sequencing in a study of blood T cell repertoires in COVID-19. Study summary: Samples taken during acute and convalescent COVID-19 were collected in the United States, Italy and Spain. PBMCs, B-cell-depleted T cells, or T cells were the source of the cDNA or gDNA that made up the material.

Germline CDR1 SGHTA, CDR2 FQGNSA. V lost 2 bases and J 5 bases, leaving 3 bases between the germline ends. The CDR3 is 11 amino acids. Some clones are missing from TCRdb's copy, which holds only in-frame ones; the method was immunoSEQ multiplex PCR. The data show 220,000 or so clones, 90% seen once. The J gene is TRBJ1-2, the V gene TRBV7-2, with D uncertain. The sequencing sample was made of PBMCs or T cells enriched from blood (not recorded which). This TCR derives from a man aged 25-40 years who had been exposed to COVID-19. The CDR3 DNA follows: TGTGCCAGCAGCTTATATTATGGCTACACCTTC. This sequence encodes CASSLYYGYTF.